This T cell receptor beta chain was captured by sequencing in a study of spatial heterogeneity in lung cancer (dated by TCRdb to the late 2010s). About the full investigation: Beta-chain transcripts were consistently detected in greater numbers than alpha-chain transcripts, which likely reflected higher beta-chain transcript abundance. In the raw uncorrected reads, each unique combination of TCR and UMI appeared more than ten times on average. TCR alpha and beta repertoires were quantitatively compared across multiple tumor regions, matched nontumor lung and blood in non-small cell lung cancer. TCR repertoire features were related to nonsynonymous mutation counts determined by whole-exome sequencing of tumor tissue. At surgery, both alpha and beta chains were TCR-sequenced in 200 to 250 tumor regions, roughly 64 matched nontumor lung samples and a few dozen PBMC samples. The full study reports these points: Additional single-cell paired TCR alpha and beta sequencing was considered necessary to confirm, at a functional level, the hypothesis that regional TCRs recognize regional mutations.

According to the study, the label for this sample's time point signals: sample taken at primary tumor resection. Donors were under 95 patients with early-stage, untreated non-small cell lung cancer from the lung TRACERx cohort. Without any cell sorting, TCR sequencing was performed on whole RNA extracted either from tumor and nontumor lung tissue or from cryopreserved PBMC samples. Patients were selected for TCR sequencing only if sufficient RNA was available from at least two tumor regions. Before being selected, tumor and adjacent nontumor lung specimens were reviewed by a lung pathologist. This clonotype was observed a few times. Its antigen remains unidentified. No qualities accompany the bases; no much larger clone lies one base away. Libraries were constructed by 5' RACE. Sequencing instrument: NextSeq 500. The TCR library protocol attached a unique molecular identifier to each TCR cDNA molecule to allow correction of PCR and sequencing errors. In the paper's pipeline: TCR identification, UMI-based error correction and CDR3 extraction were all carried out with Decombinator tools. Expanded TCRs were defined as those above a frequency of 2 per 1,000, corresponding to the top 1% of the tumor frequency distribution. Renyi diversity was computed with the R vegan package after each repertoire had been subsampled 100 times to 5,000 TCRs. CDR3 similarity networks were built from amino acid triplet string-kernel similarity, connecting CDR3s with pairwise similarity above 0.82. TCRdb reanalyzed the raw reads on its own, using fastp at Q25 for trimming and MiXCR for clone calling, and kept in-frame beta chains. Each entry merges the rows of one CDR3 protein and shows their most common DNA and genes. The V and J calls here are based on TCRdb, not the publication. Recorded for this sample are roughly 8,500 distinct CDR3 sequences; less than 20% of them occurred a single time. The biggest ten clones account for about 15% of the sample.

The sample in question was normal lung tissue next to the tumor, obtained at surgery. This TCR was recovered from a male donor with early-stage non-small cell lung cancer.

The nucleotide sequence reads TGTGCCAGCAGCCAAGAACAACTGCTACGCACAGATACGCAGTATTTT. Translated, this gives CASSQEQLLRTDTQYF. The rearrangement joined TRBV3-1 to TRBJ2-3; the D gene assignment is ambiguous. V is shortened by 0 bases, J by 1 base, and the region joining them spans 11 bases. The germline V gene encodes CDR1 LGHDT and CDR2 YNNKEL (reference sequence). The CDR3, from cysteine to phenylalanine, totals 16 residues. The entry retains the CDR3 DNA only, 48 bases that are in frame from base 1.